This entry lists 20 T cell receptor beta chains sequenced from one sample in a study of CXCR4 blockade with PD-1 therapy in pancreatic cancer. This table comes from immunoSEQ multiplex PCR, and its TCRdb copy is limited to in-frame clones, with some not included. The table records over 150 clones, roughly four fifths of them present only once. Sequenced here: tumor tissue, sampled before culture. Receptors were obtained from a human donor with pancreatic ductal adenocarcinoma.

This clone was counted a single time. This chain links TRBV30 with TRBJ1-1; 9 bases line up with TRBD1. The CDR3 loop spans 17 amino acids. V shed 1 base, J shed 0 bases, and the junction held 9 bases outside the gene matches. CDR1 is GTSNPN and CDR2 is SVGIG in the germline V gene (reference sequence). As DNA, the CDR3 is TGTGCCTGGAGTGCGATGACAGGGGGGCCCGTGAACACTGAAGCTTTCTTT. Translation: CAWSAMTGGPVNTEAFF.

The CDR3 DNA reads as TGTGCCAGCAGTCCCTCCAACTACGAGCAGTACTTC. Residues: CASSPSNYEQYF. J is TRBJ2-7 and V is TRBV6-8; D is undetermined. Germline V gene lookup returns CDR1 MNHGY and CDR2 SAAAGT. V gave up 5 bases and J gave up 3 bases, with 8 bases separating them. The CDR3 is 12 residues long.

This clone came up once. V is TRBV19 and J is TRBJ2-7, with 8 bases matching TRBD1. Losses at the gene ends were 4 bases for V and 3 bases for J; bases not matched to a gene: 5. CDR3 length equals 14 residues. Looked up from germline, CDR1 is LNHDA and CDR2 is SQIVND (reference sequence). The CDR3 nucleotides read TGTGCCAGTAGTACGGGACAGGCGGTCTACGAGCAGTACTTC. Encoded protein: CASSTGQAVYEQYF.

The chain links TRBV29-1 to TRBJ1-5; possibly TRBD1 for D (6 bases). Germline CDR1 is SQVTM and CDR2 is ANQGSEA. V gave up 7 bases and J gave up 0 bases, with 28 bases separating them. CDR3 length: 19 residues. The DNA of the CDR3 is TGCAGCGGAGGTCCTCCCCCCGGGACACCAAGTCCTAGCAATCAGCCCCAGCATTTT. Translating gives CSGGPPPGTPSPSNQPQHF.

This CDR3 is CASGLVSTGTQYF. The CDR3 DNA sequence: TGTGCTAGTGGTTTGGTATCAACGGGGACCCAGTACTTC. This chain connects TRBV12-5 to TRBJ2-5; D is ambiguous. Germline V gene lookup returns CDR1 LGHNT and CDR2 FRNRAP. Between the trimmed V and J ends, which lost 0 bases and 7 bases, there was a span of 9 bases. The CDR3 runs 13 residues. The whole variable domain, filled in from reference TRBV12-5 and TRBJ2-5, reads DARVTQTPRHKVTEMGQEVTMRCQPILGHNTVFWYRQTMMQGLELLAYFRNRAPLDDSGMPKDRFSAEMPDATLATLKIQPSEPRDSAVYFCASGLVSTGTQYFGPGTRLLVL.

A note on this clone: Germline is not matched at one junction end, which may reflect a read error. The V and J genes are TRBV15 and TRBJ2-7; 8 nucleotides agree with TRBD1. This CDR3 contains 14 residues. Per germline, CDR1 LNHNV and CDR2 YYDKDF (reference sequence). This CDR3 is CASSLPQGVSEQYF. CDR3 DNA: TGTGCCAGCAGCTTGCCACAGGGGGTAAGCGAGCAGTACTTC.

The gene calls are TRBV12-5 and TRBJ2-3; D is ambiguous. Trimming removed 7 bases at V and 8 bases at J, with 16 bases between. The CDR3 runs to 13 residues. Germline V gene lookup returns CDR1 LGHNT and CDR2 FRNRAP. This chain's CDR3 is CASAPPQMGTQYF. The CDR3 region has the DNA TGTGCTAGTGCCCCTCCTCAAATGGGTACGCAGTATTTT.

The V and J genes are TRBV10-3 and TRBJ2-2, with D unresolved. Trimming cost V 10 bases and J 4 bases, with 16 bases left between them. Germline CDR1 reads ENHRY; CDR2 reads SYGVKD. The CDR3 sequence is 14 residues long. CDR3 in DNA: TGTGCCAGCGGAGCCGGGCAACTCACCGGGGAGCTGTTTTTT. It translates to CASGAGQLTGELFF.

The V and J genes are TRBV18 and TRBJ2-7; the D is unclear. Germline CDR1 KGHSH, CDR2 LQKENI. CDR3 length: 13 amino acids. The V gene lost 2 bases and the J gene lost 0 bases, with 5 bases spanning the gap. In nucleotides, the CDR3 is TGTGCCAGCTCACCAGCAGCCTCCTACGAGCAGTACTTC. It encodes CASSPAASYEQYF.

There are a few counts of this clone. The J gene is TRBJ2-1, the V gene TRBV19; TRBD1 might be the D (6 bases). The germline V gene encodes CDR1 LNHDA and CDR2 SQIVND (reference sequence). Between the trimmed V and J ends, which lost 5 bases and 6 bases, there was a span of 11 bases. The CDR3 runs 13 residues. DNA of the CDR3: TGTGCCAGTAGTTCCGGACAGACCAATGAGCAGTTCTTC. Protein sequence: CASSSGQTNEQFF.

V and J are TRBV10-3 and TRBJ1-1; no firm D call. With 2 bases removed from V and 1 base from J, the gap between germline ends came to 8 bases. CDR1 and CDR2 (germline): ENHRY, SYGVKD. This CDR3 comprises 14 residues. The CDR3 here is CAISEPGKNTEAFF. As DNA, the CDR3 is TGTGCCATCAGTGAGCCTGGCAAGAACACTGAAGCTTTCTTT.

This clone appeared a single time. The chain recombines TRBV5-1 with TRBJ2-6, with TRBD1 identical over 7 bases. V lost 4 bases, J lost 1 base, and 5 bases stayed unmatched. CDR1 is SGHRS and CDR2 is YFSETQ in the germline V gene. CDR3 length equals 16 residues. CDR3 amino acids: CASSARTGSGANVLTF. In DNA, the CDR3 is TGCGCCAGCAGCGCACGGACAGGTTCTGGGGCCAACGTCCTGACTTTC. The whole variable domain, remainder taken from reference TRBV5-1 and TRBJ2-6, is KAGVTQTPRYLIKTRGQQVTLSCSPISGHRSVSWYQQTPGQGLQFLFEYFSETQRNKGNFPGRFSGRQFSNSRSEMNVSTLELGDSALYLCASSARTGSGANVLTFGAGSRLTVL.

The V gene is TRBV19, the J gene TRBJ2-2; D not resolved. V lost 3 bases and J lost 4, with 15 bases in between. Germline CDR1 LNHDA, CDR2 SQIVND (reference sequence). The CDR3 length is 16 residues. DNA for the CDR3: TGTGCCAGTAGTATTTCGGGCGCTCCGGGCACCGGGGAGCTGTTTTTT. Its translation: CASSISGAPGTGELFF.

This sequence joins TRBV11-3 and TRBJ1-2; D ambiguous. Germline V lookup: CDR1 SGHNT, CDR2 YENEEA. The CDR3 loop spans 15 amino acids. V dropped 2 bases and J dropped 4 bases, with 14 bases sitting between them. Here the CDR3 DNA reads TGTGCCAGCAGCTTATCCGGGGAGTACGGCTATGGCTACACCTTC. Translation gives CASSLSGEYGYGYTF.

This chain connects TRBV19 to TRBJ2-7; D is uncertain. The CDR3 extends over 16 amino acids. Trimming left V 3 bases short and J 2 bases short, with 17 bases between. The germline CDR1 and CDR2 sequences are LNHDA and SQIVND (reference sequence). The CDR3 DNA sequence: TGTGCCAGTAGTATTTTCGGAGCAGCGCCGGCCTACGAGCAGTACTTC. It specifies CASSIFGAAPAYEQYF.

The chain employs TRBV19 and TRBJ2-7; TRBD2 agrees at 16 bases. CDR1 is LNHDA, CDR2 SQIVND, per germline (reference sequence). V shed 6 bases and J 3 bases; nucleotides not matched to a gene: 8. There are 17 residues in the CDR3. The CDR3 reads CASSLPGLAGGHYEQYF. CDR3 in DNA: TGTGCCAGTAGCCTACCGGGACTAGCGGGAGGGCACTACGAGCAGTACTTC.

This chain uses TRBV6-8 with TRBJ1-1; weak D call: TRBD1 (6 bases). CDR3 length equals 13 residues. With 10 bases removed from V and 4 bases from J, the gap between germline ends came to 16 bases. The germline V gene encodes CDR1 MNHGY and CDR2 SAAAGT. The CDR3 DNA is TGTGCCATCAATCATCCAGGGGTCACTGAAGCTTTCTTT. It encodes CAINHPGVTEAFF.

The chain uses TRBV14 and TRBJ2-7; TRBD2 matches at 14 bases. There are 15 residues in the CDR3. Losses at the gene ends were 4 bases for V and 7 bases for J; bases not matched to a gene: 6. Germline CDR1 SGHDN, CDR2 FVKESK. The CDR3 is CASSPGLAGVWEQYF. Written as DNA, the CDR3 is TGTGCCAGCAGCCCGGGACTAGCGGGAGTTTGGGAGCAGTACTTC.

This sequence joins TRBV1 and TRBJ2-6; the table gives TRBD2 as D, unverified against the DNA. TRBV1 is classified as a pseudogene. There are 19 residues in the CDR3. The DNA of the CDR3 is TGCGCCAGCAGCCATGTAGCGGGCGGTGGTGGGGCTGGGGCCAACGTCCTGACTTTC. The encoded protein is CASSHVAGGGGAGANVLTF.

The V and J genes are TRBV10-2 and TRBJ1-5; 7 bases are a match to TRBD1. This CDR3 region has 13 residues. From germline, CDR1 is WSHSY and CDR2 SAAADI. The junction had 3 bases not matched to a gene; V was cut back by 7 bases and J by 3 bases. The CDR3 reads CASTGQFNQPQHF. In nucleotides, the CDR3 is TGCGCCAGCACGGGACAGTTCAATCAGCCCCAGCATTTT.